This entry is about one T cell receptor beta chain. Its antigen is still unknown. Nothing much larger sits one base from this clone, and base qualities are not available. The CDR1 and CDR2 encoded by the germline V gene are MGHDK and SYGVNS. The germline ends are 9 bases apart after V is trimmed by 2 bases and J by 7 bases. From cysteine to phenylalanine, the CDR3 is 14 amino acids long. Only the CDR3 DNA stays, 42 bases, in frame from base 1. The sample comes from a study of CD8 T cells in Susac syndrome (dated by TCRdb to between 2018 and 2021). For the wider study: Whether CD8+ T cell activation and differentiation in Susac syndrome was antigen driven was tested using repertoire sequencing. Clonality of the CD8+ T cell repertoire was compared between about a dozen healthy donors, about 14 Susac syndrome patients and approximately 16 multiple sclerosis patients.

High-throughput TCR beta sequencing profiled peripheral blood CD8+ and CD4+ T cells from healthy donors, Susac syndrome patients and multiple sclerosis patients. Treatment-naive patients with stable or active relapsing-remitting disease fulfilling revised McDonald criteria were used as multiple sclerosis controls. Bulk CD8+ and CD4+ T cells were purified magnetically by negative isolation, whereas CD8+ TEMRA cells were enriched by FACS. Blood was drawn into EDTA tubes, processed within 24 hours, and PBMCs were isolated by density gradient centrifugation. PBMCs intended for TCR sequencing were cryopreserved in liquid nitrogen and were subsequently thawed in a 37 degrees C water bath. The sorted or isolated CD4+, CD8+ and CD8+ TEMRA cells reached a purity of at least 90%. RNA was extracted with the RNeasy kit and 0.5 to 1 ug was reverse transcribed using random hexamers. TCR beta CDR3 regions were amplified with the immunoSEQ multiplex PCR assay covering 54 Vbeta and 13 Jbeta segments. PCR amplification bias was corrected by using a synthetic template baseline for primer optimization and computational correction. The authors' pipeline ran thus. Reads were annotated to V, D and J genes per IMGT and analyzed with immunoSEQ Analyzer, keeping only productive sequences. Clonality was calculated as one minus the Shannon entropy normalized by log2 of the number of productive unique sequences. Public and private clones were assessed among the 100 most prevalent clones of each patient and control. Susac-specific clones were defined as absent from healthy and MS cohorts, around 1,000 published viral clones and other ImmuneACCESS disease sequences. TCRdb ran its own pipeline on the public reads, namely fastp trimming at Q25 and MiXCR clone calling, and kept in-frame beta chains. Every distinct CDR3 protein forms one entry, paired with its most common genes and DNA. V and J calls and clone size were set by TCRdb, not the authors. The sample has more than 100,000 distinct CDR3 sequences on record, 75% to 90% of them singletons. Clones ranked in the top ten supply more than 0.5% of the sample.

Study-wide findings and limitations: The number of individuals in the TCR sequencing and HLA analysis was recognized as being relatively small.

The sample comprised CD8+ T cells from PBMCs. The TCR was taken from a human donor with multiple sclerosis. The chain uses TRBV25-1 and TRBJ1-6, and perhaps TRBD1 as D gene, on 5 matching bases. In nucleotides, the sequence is TGTGCCAGCAGTGAAGGGGCGAACAATTCACCCCTCCACTTT. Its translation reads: CASSEGANNSPLHF. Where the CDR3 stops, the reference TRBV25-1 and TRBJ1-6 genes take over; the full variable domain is EADIYQTPRYLVIGTGKKITLECSQTMGHDKMYWYQQDPGMELHLIHYSYGVNSTEKGDLSSESTVSRIRTEHFPLTLESARPSHTSQYLCASSEGANNSPLHFGNGTRLTVT.